Following are 9 T cell receptor beta chains from one sample sequenced in a study of response to subunit inactivated influenza vaccine. Via MiXCR, TCRdb re-called the RT-PCR reads, giving one row per CDR3 protein. The sample lists 550,000 to 650,000 distinct CDR3 sequences; approximately 10% were seen once. The sequences come from PBMCs from blood, collected on the day of vaccination. These receptor sequences come from a man aged 45-65 years who received an inactivated influenza vaccine.

The rearrangement links TRBV7-2 to TRBJ2-5; D is ambiguous. CDR1 is SGHTA, CDR2 FQGNSA, per germline. Trimming cost V 5 bases and J 2 bases, with 12 bases left between them. CDR3 length: 14 amino acids. The CDR3 coding sequence is TGTGCCAGCAGCCCACAAATGGCTCAAGAGACCCAGTACTTC. Translating it yields CASSPQMAQETQYF.

This clonotype appeared a few times. The gene calls are TRBV12-3 or TRBV12-4 and TRBJ2-5; a weak D match, TRBD1 (8 bases). CDR3 size: 17 residues. Trimming took 0 bases from V and 3 from J, leaving 17 bases between them. CDR3 protein: CASSLATGEGFEETQYF. CDR3 in DNA: TGTGCCAGCAGTTTAGCGACAGGGGAGGGCTTTGAAGAGACCCAGTACTTC.

V usage is TRBV14 and J usage is TRBJ2-3; D uncertain. The CDR3 runs 12 residues. V lost 1 base to trimming and J lost 4 bases, with 3 bases between them. Germline loops: CDR1 SGHDN, CDR2 FVKESK. CDR3 sequence reads: CASSQVADTQYF. The CDR3 DNA is TGTGCCAGCAGCCAAGTAGCAGATACGCAGTATTTT.

This chain uses TRBV7-8 with TRBJ2-7, with D possibly TRBD2 on 5 matching bases. CDR3 size: 14 residues. V lost 2 bases and J 1 base, leaving 9 bases between the germline ends. Germline CDR1 and CDR2: SGHVS and FQNEAQ. For the CDR3, the DNA is TGTGCCAGCAGCTTATATCCGGGGTCCTACGAGCAGTACTTC. This encodes CASSLYPGSYEQYF. Complete variable domain (other parts from reference TRBV7-8 and TRBJ2-7): GAGVSQSPRYKVAKRGQDVALRCDPISGHVSLFWYQQALGQGPEFLTYFQNEAQLDKSGLPSDRFFAERPEGSVSTLKIQRTQQEDSAVYLCASSLYPGSYEQYFGPGTRLTVT.

This clonotype was recorded a few times. The rearrangement uses TRBV12-3 or TRBV12-4 and TRBJ2-1; 8 nucleotides align to TRBD2. The CDR3 totals 15 residues. V lost 7 bases to trimming and J lost 4 bases; unmatched junction nucleotides: 9. The CDR3 region has the DNA TGTGCCAGCAAGAAGGTAGCGGGGAAGTACAATGAGCAGTTCTTC. Its translation: CASKKVAGKYNEQFF.

This sequence joins TRBV15 and TRBJ2-1; 7 nucleotides agree with TRBD2. This CDR3 spans 16 amino acids. Looked up from germline, CDR1 is LNHNV and CDR2 is YYDKDF (reference sequence). With 1 base clipped from V and 0 bases from J, the junction kept 3 bases outside the gene matches. DNA for the CDR3: TGTGCCACCAGCAGAGGCGGGAGTAGCTCCTACAATGAGCAGTTCTTC. Encoded protein: CATSRGGSSSYNEQFF.

This clonotype appeared a few times. The genes are TRBV3-1 and TRBJ1-1; D ambiguous. Germline CDR1 LGHDT, CDR2 YNNKEL (reference sequence). V was clipped by 1 base and J by 1 base, with 7 bases between them. The CDR3 consists of 14 residues. The CDR3 spells CASSQGYANTEAFF. The CDR3 bases are TGTGCCAGCAGCCAAGGATATGCGAACACTGAAGCTTTCTTT.

This clonotype was observed a handful of times. The chain is built from TRBV5-1 and TRBJ2-7, with D uncertain. CDR3 length equals 13 residues. Germline V gene data show CDR1 as SGHRS and CDR2 as YFSETQ. Trimming left V 4 bases short and J 5 bases short, with 13 bases between. In nucleotides, the CDR3 is TGCGCCAGCAGCCCGCAGTGGAAAGACGAGCAGTACTTC. Amino acids: CASSPQWKDEQYF. Full variable domain (remainder filled in from reference TRBV5-1 and TRBJ2-7): KAGVTQTPRYLIKTRGQQVTLSCSPISGHRSVSWYQQTPGQGLQFLFEYFSETQRNKGNFPGRFSGRQFSNSRSEMNVSTLELGDSALYLCASSPQWKDEQYFGPGTRLTVT.

This clonotype was seen ten or more times. Germline and junction disagree at one end, which may indicate a read error. The chain has TRBV5-1 and TRBJ2-1; TRBD2 agrees at 11 bases. CDR1 and CDR2 from the germline V gene are SGHRS and YFSETQ. There are 15 residues in the CDR3. CDR3 in amino acids: CASSPGTSGYNEQFF. CDR3 DNA sequence: TGTGCCAGCAGCCCCGGGACTAGCGGATACAATGAGCAGTTCTTC. Drawing the rest from reference TRBV5-1 and TRBJ2-1, the complete variable domain is KAGVTQTPRYLIKTRGQQVTLSCSPISGHRSVSWYQQTPGQGLQFLFEYFSETQRNKGNFPGRFSGRQFSNSRSEMNVSTLELGDSALYLCASSPGTSGYNEQFFGPGTRLTVL.